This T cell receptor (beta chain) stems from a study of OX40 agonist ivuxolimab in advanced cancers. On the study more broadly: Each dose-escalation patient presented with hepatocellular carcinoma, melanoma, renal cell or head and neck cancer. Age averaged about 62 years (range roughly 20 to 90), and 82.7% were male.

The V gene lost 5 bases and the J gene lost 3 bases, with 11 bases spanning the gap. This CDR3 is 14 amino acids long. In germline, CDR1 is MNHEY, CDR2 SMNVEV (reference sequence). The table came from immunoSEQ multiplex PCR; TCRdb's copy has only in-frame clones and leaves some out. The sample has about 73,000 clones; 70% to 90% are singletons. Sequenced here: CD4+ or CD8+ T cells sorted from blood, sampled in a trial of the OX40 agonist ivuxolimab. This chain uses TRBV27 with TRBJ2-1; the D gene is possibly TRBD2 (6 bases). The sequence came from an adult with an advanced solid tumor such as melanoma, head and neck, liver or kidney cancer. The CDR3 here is CASSLAHSYNEQFF. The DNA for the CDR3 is TGTGCCAGCAGTCTAGCGCATAGCTACAATGAGCAGTTCTTC.